The sequence of this T cell receptor (beta chain) was determined in a study of T cell responses to AZD1222 COVID-19 vaccine. As regards this clone: No antigen is known for it.

Study-level findings and limits: The span of vaccine-associated CD4 TCRs extended across spike, with dominance at 160-218 and 743-854. In all cases, repertoires were sampled only after the peak T cell response. Most donors were white British and more were female, and clonal diversity was possibly underestimated. Reports indicate that nearly half of spike-specific TCRs are directed at unmutated variant regions.

TCRdb keeps only in-frame clones here, not all; method: immunoSEQ multiplex PCR. The sample records about 120,000 clones, roughly 87% being singletons. The germline V and J ends were trimmed by 4 bases and 4 bases, with 19 bases remaining between them. The germline V gene has CDR1 GTSNPN and CDR2 SVGIG (reference sequence). The CDR3 runs 15 residues. The V gene is TRBV30, the J gene TRBJ1-2, with D possibly matching TRBD1 (5 bases). Sequences were derived from peripheral blood, sampled on day 0 of AZD1222 vaccination. This receptor was taken from an adult in good health. CDR3 sequence: CAWTTPRGRIYGYTF. CDR3 sequence (DNA): TGTGCCTGGACCACCCCTCGGGGCAGGATCTATGGCTACACCTTC.